These T cell receptor beta chains were read from a single sample in a study of beta chain features in type 1 diabetes. Some clones are missing from TCRdb's copy, which holds only in-frame ones; the method was immunoSEQ multiplex PCR. Of hundreds of thousands of clones in the sample, less than 20% were seen once. Sequenced: naive CD4+ T cells from blood. The receptor source for this set is a man aged 18 to 30 in good health. The CDR3 runs from the conserved cysteine through the conserved F or W. D genes are given only for firm matches. Clone size is given for some rows only: seen once, a few or many times, or a class if the clone is expanded.

DNA: TGTGCCAGCAGCAAATCTATGCAGGGGTCCTACAATGAGCAGTTCTTC
CDR3: CASSKSMQGSYNEQFF
J: TRBJ2-1
size: few
D: -
V: TRBV21-1

DNA: TGTGCCATCAGTAGACCCGTCGACGGGGGAGCCAAAAACATTCAGTACTTC
CDR3: CAISRPVDGGAKNIQYF
J: TRBJ2-4
size: -
D: -
V: TRBV10-3

DNA: TGTGCCAGCGGGACAGGGGGGAACCAGCCCCAGCATTTT
CDR3: CASGTGGNQPQHF
J: TRBJ1-5
size: -
D: TRBD1
V: TRBV9

DNA: TGTGCCAGCAGCCAAGATGGGCAACAGAACACTGAAGCTTTCTTT
CDR3: CASSQDGQQNTEAFF
J: TRBJ1-1
size: -
D: -
V: TRBV4-2

DNA: TGTGCCAGCAGGGGCGGGTCCACCCTGGACTATGGCTACACCTTC
CDR3: CASRGGSTLDYGYTF
J: TRBJ1-2
size: -
D: -
V: TRBV2

DNA: TGTGCCAGCAGCCCCGGACTCGCCGATTCACCCCTCCACTTT
CDR3: CASSPGLADSPLHF
J: TRBJ1-6
size: -
D: -
V: TRBV7-6

DNA: TGTGCCAGCAGCCCGGGACTAGCGGGGGGGCTTAATGAGCAGTTCTTC
CDR3: CASSPGLAGGLNEQFF
J: TRBJ2-1
size: -
D: TRBD2
V: TRBV11-2

DNA: TGTGCCAGCACCAAAAGGGGACAGTACAATGAGCAGTTCTTC
CDR3: CASTKRGQYNEQFF
J: TRBJ2-1
size: few
D: TRBD1
V: TRBV28

DNA: TGTGCCAGCAGTTACTCGAGTATTCGGGGGAATCAGCCCCAGCATTTT
CDR3: CASSYSSIRGNQPQHF
J: TRBJ1-5
size: few
D: -
V: TRBV6-5

DNA: TGTGCCAGCGGGCCGGGACAGGGGGTATGGGATGAGCAGTTCTTC
CDR3: CASGPGQGVWDEQFF
J: TRBJ2-1
size: -
D: TRBD1
V: TRBV16

DNA: TGTGCCAGCAGCTTAGTGGGACTAGCGGGAGCGGGGACAGATACGCAGTATTTT
CDR3: CASSLVGLAGAGTDTQYF
J: TRBJ2-3
size: -
D: TRBD2
V: TRBV7-2

DNA: TGTGCCAGCAGCTTATCACAGCTCACCGGGGAGCTGTTTTTT
CDR3: CASSLSQLTGELFF
J: TRBJ2-2
size: -
D: -
V: TRBV7-3

DNA: TGTGCCAGCAGCTTAGGGGGACAGGGAACTTTCGCTTTCTTT
CDR3: CASSLGGQGTFAFF
J: TRBJ1-1
size: -
D: TRBD1
V: TRBV7-2

DNA: TGTGCCAGCAGTTTAAGGAGCGGGGGGGCCGATTTTCATGAGCAGTTCTTC
CDR3: CASSLRSGGADFHEQFF
J: TRBJ2-1
size: -
D: TRBD2
V: TRBV27

DNA: TGTGCCAGCAGTGACGGGCACTCTCAAGAGACCCAGTACTTC
CDR3: CASSDGHSQETQYF
J: TRBJ2-5
size: -
D: -
V: TRBV2

DNA: TGCGCCAGCAGCCAAGCTCCAACCAGCGGGGCCCAGTACTTC
CDR3: CASSQAPTSGAQYF
J: TRBJ2-5
size: -
D: TRBD2
V: TRBV4-1

DNA: TGTGCCAGCAGTTTAAGTAGCGGCAGGAAAGAGACCCAGTACTTC
CDR3: CASSLSSGRKETQYF
J: TRBJ2-5
size: -
D: -
V: TRBV28

DNA: TGTGCCAGCTCTCGAGAGGGGGCCAGCAATCAGCCCCAGCATTTT
CDR3: CASSREGASNQPQHF
J: TRBJ1-5
size: -
D: TRBD1
V: TRBV7-2